The next 7 T cell receptor beta chains were all read from a single sample in a study of blood T cell repertoires in COVID-19 (dated by TCRdb to about 2020). Library preparation used the immunoSEQ multiplex PCR assay. TCRdb's version of the immuneACCESS table is confined to in-frame rearrangements and falls short of the full clone set. An unresolved V gene accounts for under half of the shortfall where checked; the remainder is of unknown origin. The sample includes tens of thousands of clones, with 80% to 95% observed a single time. The ten largest clones add up to about 3.4% of the sample. Sequencing used peripheral blood. The receptor source for this set is a human donor in a cohort sampled during active COVID-19.

The chain combines TRBV6-5 with TRBJ1-4, with TRBD1 identical over 11 bases. V was pared by 5 bases and J by 6 bases, with 2 bases of the junction left unmatched. Germline CDR1 and CDR2: MNHEY and SVGAGI. This CDR3 contains 14 residues. CDR3 protein: CASSRDRGDEKLFF. DNA for the CDR3: TGTGCCAGCAGTCGGGACAGGGGGGATGAAAAACTGTTTTTT.

This clone was seen once. The chain couples TRBV5-1 to TRBJ1-2; 7 bases match TRBD1. Germline V gene sequence: CDR1 SGHRS, CDR2 YFSETQ. V lost 4 bases to trimming and J lost 5 bases; unmatched junction nucleotides: 8. CDR3 size: 14 residues. The CDR3 spells CASSPGQDLYGYTF. As DNA, the CDR3 is TGCGCCAGCAGCCCAGGACAGGACTTATATGGCTACACCTTC.

The chain has TRBV3-1 (or the pseudogene TRBV3-2) and TRBJ1-5, with 7 positions matching TRBD1. V shed 4 bases and J 4 bases; nucleotides not matched to a gene: 7. This CDR3 is built from 15 residues. Germline CDR1 LGHDT, CDR2 YNNKEL (reference sequence). The CDR3 DNA reads as TGTGCCAGCAGCCCCTCCCGGGACAGAAATCAGCCCCAGCATTTT. Protein: CASSPSRDRNQPQHF.

The V and J genes are TRBV3-1 (or the pseudogene TRBV3-2) and TRBJ2-7; the match to TRBD1 covers 11 bases. There are 17 residues in the CDR3. Germline V gene data show CDR1 as LGHDT and CDR2 as YNNKEL (reference sequence). J lost 2 bases, V lost 6 bases, and 12 bases had no gene match. DNA of the CDR3: TGTGCCAGCAGTTTCGGACAGGGGGCGTCCGGAACCTACGAGCAGTACTTC. This encodes CASSFGQGASGTYEQYF.

The chain combines TRBV11-2 with TRBJ1-2, with D possibly being TRBD1 (6 bases). The ends were cut back, 5 bases at V and 10 bases at J, with 17 bases in the middle. Germline-derived CDR1 and CDR2 are SGHAT and FQNNGV. The CDR3 has 13 amino acids. The CDR3 protein is CASSLDRTYTYTF. CDR3 nucleotides: TGTGCCAGCAGCCTGGACAGAACTTATACCTACACCTTC.

The genes are TRBV9 and TRBJ1-1, with D possibly matching TRBD1 (5 bases). The CDR3 has 16 residues. With 0 bases removed from V and 0 bases from J, the gap between germline ends came to 12 bases. CDR1 is SGDLS, CDR2 YYNGEE, per germline. As DNA, the CDR3 is TGTGCCAGCAGCGTAGACCCAGGAGGGGTGAACACTGAAGCTTTCTTT. As protein: CASSVDPGGVNTEAFF.

The chain is built from TRBV11-2 and TRBJ2-2; D may be TRBD1 (6 bases). V was pared by 3 bases and J by 2 bases, with 10 bases between. The CDR3 consists of 15 residues. Looked up from germline, CDR1 is SGHAT and CDR2 is FQNNGV. The CDR3 DNA follows: TGTGCCAGCAGCTTGGGACACAGTAACACCGGGGAGCTGTTTTTT. Translation gives CASSLGHSNTGELFF.